Included here is one TCR beta chain sequence, with context. Its specificity is not known. The V end lost 6 bases, the J end lost 4 bases, and 12 bases lay between the germline ends. The length of the CDR3 is 14 residues. These data belong to a study of T cell repertoires in cytomegalovirus infection. Whole-study context: The study used recently identified HLA-C-restricted and well-studied HLA-B-restricted CMV epitopes. It was the public TCR beta signatures that indicated both CMV infection and matching HLA type. Study observations and caveats: Accumulated public TCR beta family frequency recognized individuals carrying CMV together with the relevant HLA. HLA-C-restricted CMV clonotypes gave the most frequent clonotype in two of eight donors.

TCRdb passed the reads through MiXCR, listing each CDR3 protein once. The repertoire holds fewer than 1,000,000 distinct CDR3 sequences, with roughly 30% as singletons. The rearrangement joins TRBV12-3 or TRBV12-4 to TRBJ2-2, with D uncertain. This clonotype originated in a human donor in good health (CMV status not recorded). Some clones in this sample may be carry-over from other donors' samples. Sequencing used cultured CD8+ T cells from PBMCs, obtained from culture after CMV antigen stimulation. CDR3 amino acids: CASSDASSTGELFF. CDR3 nucleotide sequence: TGTGCCAGCAGCGACGCAAGTTCCACCGGGGAGCTGTTTTTT.